Below, one T cell receptor beta chain is given with its context. As yet, its antigen is unknown. This specimen comes from a study of T cells in Graves' hyperthyroidism and ophthalmopathy. The ends were cut back, 2 bases at V and 8 bases at J, with 21 bases in the middle. This CDR3 comprises 16 residues. Germline V lookup: CDR1 MNHNS, CDR2 SASEGT. Patients aged 18 to 65 had newly diagnosed hyperthyroidism lasting under 2 months. The sample of blood was obtained at first hyperthyroidism diagnosis (before any ophthalmopathy symptoms). RNA transcripts served as the template for amplifying TCR beta CDR3 regions. HTBI primers drove first-round RT-PCR of the TCR CDR3. Using its own MiXCR run on the multiplex PCR reads, TCRdb lists one record per CDR3 protein. The profile shows under 200,000 distinct CDR3 sequences, 8% to 9.5% of them singletons. Study outcomes and limitations: Most thyroid clonotypes with frequency above 0.001 were detected in blood.

This chain links TRBV6-1 with TRBJ1-2; D ambiguous. The source of this sequence is a woman between 18 and 29 years old with Graves' hyperthyroidism that later progressed to Graves' ophthalmopathy. Sequencing used blood. This chain's CDR3 is CASSETSGLGSMGYTF. The DNA of the CDR3 is TGTGCCAGCAGTGAAACGTCAGGACTGGGATCAATGGGCTACACCTTC.